This paragraph reports one T cell receptor beta chain. Its antigen remains unidentified. The CDR3 is 17 residues long. Trimming shortened V by 0 bases and J by 6 bases, and 20 bases separated the two germline ends. Germline V gene sequence: CDR1 SGHRS, CDR2 YFSETQ. The PCR employed 60 Vbeta primers together with 13 Jbeta primers. Here immunoSEQ multiplex PCR was the method, and the copy in TCRdb shows in-frame clones only, minus some. This sample's table reports approximately 34,000 clones. The sample comes from a study of cytomegalovirus exposure and HLA in healthy donors. Overall study context: Earlier sequencing of 200 million or so T cells yielded around 100 million unique TCR beta sequences. Study results and limitations: Researchers catalogued 150 or so TCR beta chains as cytomegalovirus-associated. In an earlier analysis, most TCR beta V segments were productive about 90% or about 30% of the time. Most subjects had HLA-A and HLA-B alleles reportedly predicted accurately by TCR beta sequences.

This receptor was taken from a woman between 35 and 50 years old in good health and CMV-seropositive. Sequenced sample: PBMCs. The chain recombines TRBV5-1 with TRBJ2-3, with D perhaps TRBD2 (6 bases). CDR3 amino acids: CASSLAGTAPNRDTQYF. CDR3 coding DNA: TGCGCCAGCAGCTTGGCAGGGACTGCGCCAAATAGGGATACGCAGTATTTT.